What follows are 12 T cell receptor beta chains derived from one specimen sequenced in a study of shared clonotypes between healthy human individuals. Sequencing used immunoSEQ multiplex PCR; TCRdb keeps in-frame clones, though not all of them. Counted here are about 300,000 clones, approximately 79% occurring once; the ten biggest clones make up about 9.3%. What was sequenced was memory CD4+ T cells sorted from blood. Subset reported: CD45RA-negative fraction. The receptors here all came from a man in his thirties or forties in good health.

This chain joins TRBV4-3 and TRBJ2-1; TRBD2 matches at 12 bases. Per the germline V gene, CDR1 is LGHNA and CDR2 is YSLEER. The length of the CDR3 is 15 residues. V dropped 3 bases and J dropped 9; count of bases not matched to a gene: 6. The CDR3 sequence: CASSHGLAGGSEQFF. The CDR3 region has the DNA TGCGCCAGCAGCCACGGGCTAGCGGGAGGGAGTGAGCAGTTCTTC.

This clone was recorded a few times. The rearrangement links TRBV30 to TRBJ1-5; D is ambiguous. Germline V gene lookup returns CDR1 GTSNPN and CDR2 SVGIG (reference sequence). With 0 bases removed from V and 1 base from J, the gap between germline ends came to 7 bases. This CDR3 region has 14 residues. In nucleotides, the CDR3 is TGTGCCTGGAGTGTACGTCGGAGCAATCAGCCCCAGCATTTT. It encodes CAWSVRRSNQPQHF.

The gene calls are TRBV11-2 and TRBJ1-4, with 10 bases fitting TRBD1. CDR3 length: 15 residues. The germline V gene encodes CDR1 SGHAT and CDR2 FQNNGV. V lost 5 bases, J lost 5 bases, and 5 bases stayed unmatched. The CDR3 loop reads CASSRQGAGNEKLFF. Here the CDR3 DNA reads TGTGCCAGCAGCCGACAGGGGGCTGGAAATGAAAAACTGTTTTTT.

This chain uses TRBV10-1 with TRBJ2-7, with D hard to call. Trimming pared 5 bases from V and 3 bases from J, leaving 11 bases between. The CDR3 is made up of 13 amino acids. The V gene's germline CDR1 is WNHNN and CDR2 SYGVQD (reference sequence). The chain's CDR3 is CASSPSDRYEQYF. In nucleotides, the CDR3 is TGCGCCAGCAGTCCATCCGACCGCTACGAGCAGTACTTC.

The V and J genes are TRBV7-8 and TRBJ2-1, with 10 bases lining up with TRBD2. Germline CDR1 is SGHVS and CDR2 is FQNEAQ. The V and J ends lost 8 bases and 2 bases, in that order; junction bases with no gene match: 6. The CDR3 is made up of 15 amino acids. The DNA for the CDR3 is TGTGCCAGCCGCCCTAGCGGGAGCACCTACAATGAGCAGTTCTTC. This codes for CASRPSGSTYNEQFF.

The chain joins TRBV2 to TRBJ2-1, with D uncertain. The CDR3 is made up of 15 amino acids. V lost 2 bases and J lost 5, with 13 bases in between. Germline V gives CDR1 SNHLY, CDR2 FYNNEI. CDR3 sequence (DNA): TGTGCCAGCAGTGAAATCATCGGGCTCAACAATGAGCAGTTCTTC. Encoded protein: CASSEIIGLNNEQFF. The full variable domain, rest sourced from reference TRBV2 and TRBJ2-1, is EPEVTQTPSHQVTQMGQEVILRCVPISNHLYFYWYRQILGQKVEFLVSFYNNEISEKSEIFDDQFSVERPDGSNFTLKIRSTKLEDSAMYFCASSEIIGLNNEQFFGPGTRLTVL.

The chain recombines TRBV7-2 with TRBJ2-7, with 8 positions matching TRBD2. This CDR3 region has 17 residues. V lost 1 base, J lost 0 bases, and 8 bases stayed unmatched. The germline V gene has CDR1 SGHTA and CDR2 FQGNSA. The CDR3 is CASSLVSGGLASYEQYF. DNA for the CDR3: TGTGCCAGCAGCTTAGTGTCAGGCGGACTAGCCTCCTACGAGCAGTACTTC.

This clone showed up just a few times. The gene calls are TRBV6-5 and TRBJ2-5; TRBD2 matches 7 bases. This CDR3 is 13 amino acids long. CDR1 is MNHEY and CDR2 is SVGAGI in the germline V gene. V lost 8 bases and J lost 5; bases outside the gene matches: 8. CDR3 sequence reads: CASVGGSGETQYF. The CDR3 region has the DNA TGTGCCAGCGTTGGCGGGAGTGGGGAGACCCAGTACTTC.

J is TRBJ2-1 and V is TRBV28; 7 positions agree with TRBD1. V was clipped by 6 bases and J by 12 bases; unmatched bases: 8. This CDR3 comprises 12 residues. From germline, CDR1 is MDHEN and CDR2 SYDVKM. CDR3 loop: CASSYRGAWQFF. Written as DNA, the CDR3 is TGTGCCAGCAGCTACAGGGGCGCCTGGCAGTTCTTC.

This sequence joins TRBV5-1 and TRBJ1-2; D is unresolved. Trimming removed 0 bases at V and 8 bases at J, with 14 bases between. CDR1 SGHRS and CDR2 YFSETQ come from the germline V gene. The CDR3 has 14 amino acids. Here the CDR3 DNA reads TGCGCCAGCAGCTTGGCCGTGGAGTCTCGGGGCTACACCTTC. It yields the protein CASSLAVESRGYTF.

The chain carries TRBV25-1 and TRBJ2-2, with D unclear. The CDR3 extends over 14 amino acids. Germline V gene lookup returns CDR1 MGHDK and CDR2 SYGVNS. The V end was cut by 6 bases, the J end by 4 bases, with 12 bases between. CDR3 loop: CASSVGLGTGELFF. Here the CDR3 DNA reads TGTGCCAGCAGCGTAGGGCTTGGCACCGGGGAGCTGTTTTTT.

This clone was detected many times. The chain recombines TRBV6-1 with TRBJ2-1; unclear D gene. Trimming removed 6 bases from V and 3 bases from J, with 12 bases in between. The germline CDR1 and CDR2 sequences are MNHNS and SASEGT. This CDR3 is 14 amino acids long. CDR3 protein: CASSPKGVYNEQFF. Here the CDR3 DNA reads TGTGCCAGCAGCCCTAAGGGTGTCTACAATGAGCAGTTCTTC.